This TCR beta chain was recovered during a study of blood T cells in healthy people across ages. Then a second PCR, running about 6 to 12 cycles, was carried out with a sample-barcoded 5' primer and a J-beta primer mix. Each CDR3 protein is one row after TCRdb ran MiXCR on the 5' RACE reads. The sample has 1.5 million to 2 million distinct CDR3 sequences; about 39% are singletons. V lost 6 bases, J lost 2 bases, and 14 bases lay in between. The V gene's germline CDR1 is ENHRY and CDR2 SYGVKD. The CDR3 has 14 amino acids. The sample holds many counts of this clonotype. Its antigen remains unknown. Study-wide findings and caveats: Changes in expanded clonotypes were possibly confounded, as the CMV status of donors was unknown. Unsorted PBMC material precluded a definitive naive versus antigen-experienced comparison.

The chain employs TRBV10-3 and TRBJ2-7; perhaps TRBD1 as D (5 bases). Material for sequencing was blood. This clonotype originated in a human donor in good health. Here the CDR3 reads CAISDSIQTYEQYF. For the CDR3, the DNA is TGTGCCATCAGCGACAGTATACAAACCTACGAGCAGTACTTC.